This T cell receptor beta chain was identified during a study of blood T cells in healthy people across ages (dated by TCRdb to between 2015 and 2016). Looking at the study overall: In model experiments, template switching captured roughly one uniquely barcoded TCR beta cDNA molecule for every two T cells. Using deep sequencing normalized with unique cDNA molecular identifiers, the study measured how TCR beta repertoire diversity changes with age. The donors were split into four age groups: young (average 16 years), middle-aged (39), aged (approximately 59) and long-lived (roughly 88). To avoid experimental bias, donors of different ages were spread randomly across the sequencing lanes. The study analyzed two additional independent replicas of 1 million unique cDNA reads from the same blood draw for two donors, one aged 18 to 30 and one aged 80 or older. Study-wide findings and limitations: As age increased, observed TCR beta diversity per million T cells dropped in a roughly linear way, and a significant reduction was already evident by age 40. Estimates of total diversity from one million sequenced T cells were regarded as lower bounds and underestimates. Donor CMV infection status was unknown, potentially confounding age-related changes in expanded clonotypes. Compared with the aged group, more naive CD4+ T cells, fewer expanded clones and increased TCR diversity were shown by the long-lived group, suggesting age selection. Since profiling was done on bulk unsorted PBMCs, naive and antigen-experienced compartments could not be conclusively compared. A strong correlation was found between observed TCR beta diversity and the percentage of naive T cells measured by flow cytometry.

CDR1 and CDR2 (DFQATT, SNEGSKA) derive from the germline V gene (reference sequence). The CDR3 covers 13 residues, taking in both the cysteine and the phenylalanine. The retained sequence is limited to the CDR3, 39 bases, with the frame set at the first base. A word on this clonotype: Its specific antigen is unknown. No base quality values were provided; no much bigger clone lies one nucleotide off.

Donors were 30 to 45 systemically healthy Caucasian individuals from Russia aged roughly 6 to 95 years. Around 10 milliliters of peripheral blood were drawn from each donor into EDTA-treated Vacutainer tubes. PBMCs were isolated by Ficoll-Paque density-gradient centrifugation, with at least 6 million obtained per sample. Total RNA, at least 6 micrograms per sample, was extracted from PBMCs with Trizol reagent. The percentages of naive CD45RAhigh/CD27high T cells were determined by flow cytometry on a PBMC aliquot from every donor. The receptor library was made with 5' RACE. The sequencing machine was an Illumina HiSeq 2500. A second PCR of about 7 to 12 cycles was performed with a sample-barcoded 5' primer and a J-beta primer mix. A template-switch 5' adaptor carrying 12 random nucleotides introduced a unique molecular identifier onto each TCR beta cDNA molecule. At least 2.5 million CDR3-containing paired-end reads were obtained from each sample. The Mint cDNA synthesis kit, primed by a TRBC-specific oligonucleotide, was used to synthesize first-strand cDNA from all RNA. After uracil-DNA glycosylase treatment, a first 18-cycle PCR used universal primers M1SS and BC2_uni_R on all cDNA. The original methods were these. For normalization, 1 million high-quality reads were randomly selected from each sample, with every read carrying a distinct molecular identifier. Instead of being binned into consensus sequences, reads that shared molecular identifiers were thrown out. MiTCR, with a Q25 quality threshold and the strictest error-elimination algorithm, was used for CDR3 identification, clonotype clustering and error correction. A nonparametric unseen species model with Euler transformation was used to estimate a lower bound on total TCR beta diversity. The raw public reads went through TCRdb reprocessing: fastp at Q25, MiXCR clone calling, in-frame beta chains kept. Each record represents a unique CDR3 protein, reported with the most common genes and DNA among its rows. The V and J calls were not made by the authors but by TCRdb's processing. Counted in this sample were roughly 680,000 distinct CDR3 sequences; 52% of them appeared once. Roughly 13% of the sample is held by the ten biggest clonotypes.

This receptor was identified in a woman aged 80 or over in good health. Rearrangement joined TRBV20-1 to TRBJ2-7; the D gene cannot be named for sure. The better agreement between TRBJ2-5 and the DNA end casts doubt on the J call. The sample taken for sequencing was blood. For the CDR3, the sequence is CSAYKDEDETQYF. The DNA sequence follows: TGCAGTGCTTACAAGGACGAGGACGAGACCCAGTACTTC.